These 21 T cell receptor beta chains originate from one sample sequenced in a study of T cells in Graves' hyperthyroidism and ophthalmopathy. TCR beta CDR3 sequences were amplified from RNA transcripts. The TCR CDR3 was amplified in a first-round RT-PCR using the HTBI primer set. TCRdb itself ran the multiplex PCR reads through MiXCR, one entry per CDR3 protein. The profile shows hundreds of thousands of distinct CDR3 sequences, around 45% of them singletons. Sequencing input: peripheral blood or thyroid tissue (not recorded which). The source of these receptors is a woman between 18 and 30 years old with Graves' hyperthyroidism.

There are a few counts of this clonotype. This rearrangement joins TRBV20-1 to TRBJ1-2; D gene ambiguous. Germline V gives CDR1 DFQATT, CDR2 SNEGSKA (reference sequence). With 6 bases removed from V and 6 bases from J, the gap between germline ends came to 20 bases. The CDR3 is 14 residues long. In DNA, the CDR3 is TGCAGTGCCCTTAATGACGGGAGTCCAAATGGCTACACCTTC. Protein product: CSALNDGSPNGYTF.

The genes are TRBV10-3 and TRBJ1-2; D unresolved. The V gene lost 10 bases and the J gene lost 3 bases, with 18 bases spanning the gap. Germline V gives CDR1 ENHRY, CDR2 SYGVKD. The CDR3 length is 14 residues. CDR3 residues: CASSGLTAHYGYTF. The CDR3, as DNA: TGTGCCAGCAGCGGACTTACGGCTCACTATGGCTACACCTTC.

This clonotype was detected only once. J is TRBJ2-2 and V is TRBV11-2; D gene unclear. V was clipped by 0 bases and J by 3 bases, with 17 bases between them. Germline V lookup: CDR1 SGHAT, CDR2 FQNNGV. The length of the CDR3 is 18 residues. The DNA for the CDR3 is TGTGCCAGCAGCTTAGAGTTCCTCGGTCTAACCGACACCGGGGAGCTGTTTTTT. The encoded protein is CASSLEFLGLTDTGELFF. The full variable domain, its missing parts supplied by reference TRBV11-2 and TRBJ2-2, is EAGVAQSPRYKIIEKRQSVAFWCNPISGHATLYWYQQILGQGPKLLIQFQNNGVVDDSQLPKDRFSAERLKGVDSTLKIQPAKLEDSAVYLCASSLEFLGLTDTGELFFGEGSRLTVL.

This clonotype turned up a few times. This chain uses TRBV4-2 with TRBJ1-1, with D tentatively TRBD1 (5 bases). Trimming cost V 1 base and J 10 bases, with 10 bases left between them. This CDR3 spans 12 amino acids. CDR1 LGHNA and CDR2 YNFKEQ come from the germline V gene. CDR3 loop: CASSQGKGSAFF. The CDR3, as DNA: TGTGCCAGCAGCCAAGGGAAGGGGTCAGCTTTCTTT.

Concerning this clonotype itself: This likely comes from a read error, as the CDR3 has no conserved phenylalanine or tryptophan at its end. The limits of the CDR3 on the DNA are not certain, so only TCRdb's listed CDR3 is given. J is TRBJ1-6 and V is TRBV7-8; the D segment call TRBD1 is taken from the table without a DNA check. Germline V gives CDR1 SGHVS, CDR2 FQNEAQ. Termini included, the CDR3 measures 15 amino acids. Here the CDR3 reads CASSLAGQNNSPLQS.

This clonotype was detected only once. The chain links TRBV7-2 to TRBJ2-7; tentative D call: TRBD1 (5 bases). Germline-derived CDR1 and CDR2 are SGHTA and FQGNSA. The CDR3 contains 14 residues. V was trimmed by 9 bases and J by 2 bases, leaving 17 bases between them. The CDR3 DNA reads as TGTGCCAGTACGACGTGGATGGACACCTACGAGCAGTACTTC. Protein: CASTTWMDTYEQYF. Based on the CDR3 plus reference TRBV7-2 and TRBJ2-7, the full variable domain is GAGVSQSPSNKVTEKGKDVELRCDPISGHTALYWYRQSLGQGLEFLIYFQGNSAPDKSGLPSDRFSAERTGGSVSTLTIQRTQQEDSAVYLCASTTWMDTYEQYFGPGTRLTVT.

At least ten counts were recorded for this clonotype. The chain links TRBV29-1 to TRBJ1-4, with D possibly being TRBD1 (5 bases). The CDR3 contains 12 residues. Trimming pared 4 bases from V and 4 bases from J, leaving 7 bases between. Germline V gene lookup returns CDR1 SQVTM and CDR2 ANQGSEA. The DNA for the CDR3 is TGCAGCGTTGGGGACGGTAATGAAAAACTGTTTTTT. It specifies CSVGDGNEKLFF. The whole variable domain, remainder taken from reference TRBV29-1 and TRBJ1-4, is SAVISQKPSRDICQRGTSLTIQCQVDSQVTMMFWYRQQPGQSLTLIATANQGSEATYESGFVIDKFPISRPNLTFSTLTVSNMSPEDSSIYLCSVGDGNEKLFFGSGTQLSVL.

V gene TRBV7-9 combines with J gene TRBJ2-7, with TRBD1 identical over 7 bases. The CDR3 runs to 16 residues. V gave up 5 bases and J gave up 2 bases; unmatched junction bases: 12. Per the germline V gene, CDR1 is SEHNR and CDR2 is FQNEAQ (reference sequence). The CDR3 reads CASSQPEPRGTYEQYF. DNA for the CDR3: TGTGCCAGCAGCCAGCCCGAGCCCAGGGGGACCTACGAGCAGTACTTC.

CDR3 sequence (DNA): TGTGCCAGCAGTTTAACGTCCGCTTTTGGCTACACCTTC. Residues: CASSLTSAFGYTF. The chain recombines TRBV12-3 or TRBV12-4 with TRBJ1-2; no firm D call. V lost 2 bases and J 7 bases, leaving 11 bases between the germline ends. The CDR3 totals 13 residues.

To note about this clonotype: One junction end disagrees with the germline gene, perhaps due to a read error. The chain couples TRBV2 to TRBJ1-2, with D maybe TRBD1 (6 bases). The CDR3 length is 12 residues. The V gene's germline CDR1 is SNHLY and CDR2 FYNNEI. In DNA, the CDR3 is TGCGCCAGCGCTGACAGGAACTATGGCTACACCTTC. Its protein is CASADRNYGYTF.

There are a few counts of this clonotype. The V gene is TRBV9, the J gene TRBJ2-2, with D maybe TRBD1 (6 bases). The V end was cut by 5 bases, the J end by 3 bases, with 14 bases between. CDR1 is SGDLS, CDR2 YYNGEE, per germline. This CDR3 has 15 amino acids. CDR3 DNA: TGTGCCAGCAGAAAGGGGGATGGGTACACCGGGGAGCTGTTTTTT. Its protein product is CASRKGDGYTGELFF.

The genes are TRBV20-1 and TRBJ2-5; a weak D match, TRBD2 (6 bases). The J call may be incorrect, as the DNA end agrees better with TRBJ2-7. Germline V CDR1 and CDR2: DFQATT, SNEGSKA (reference sequence). The CDR3 spans 13 residues. The CDR3 DNA follows: TGCAGTGCTGGAGGGATTGCTGGTCCCGAGCAGTACTTC. Translated: CSAGGIAGPEQYF.

The table lists this clonotype with a few counts. The J gene is TRBJ1-5, the V gene TRBV19; D is perhaps TRBD1 (6 bases). Deletions cut 8 bases from V and 4 bases from J, with 15 bases between. The CDR3 runs to 14 residues. Germline assignment: CDR1 LNHDA and CDR2 SQIVND (reference sequence). This CDR3 is CASSDGTRNQPQHF. CDR3 bases: TGTGCCAGTTCCGACGGGACACGGAATCAGCCCCAGCATTTT.

The chain is built from TRBV20-1 and TRBJ1-1; D gene ambiguous. The V gene's germline CDR1 is DFQATT and CDR2 SNEGSKA (reference sequence). This CDR3 comprises 13 residues. Trimming removed 5 bases from V and 6 bases from J, with 16 bases in between. CDR3 protein: CSAGPWGRAEAFF. DNA for the CDR3: TGCAGTGCTGGGCCCTGGGGTCGCGCTGAAGCTTTCTTT.

This chain joins TRBV20-1 and TRBJ2-5; 7 nucleotides line up with TRBD1. V lost 5 bases, J lost 1 base, and 7 bases stayed unmatched. CDR3 size: 14 residues. Germline assignment: CDR1 DFQATT and CDR2 SNEGSKA (reference sequence). For the CDR3, the DNA is TGCAGTGCTGGAACTACAGGGGCCCAAGAGACCCAGTACTTC. Encoded protein: CSAGTTGAQETQYF.

Only one count was recorded for this clonotype. The chain employs TRBV10-3 and TRBJ1-5; D not certain. V was shortened by 0 bases and J by 8 bases, with 14 bases between the two germline ends. This CDR3 is 15 amino acids long. CDR1 is ENHRY and CDR2 is SYGVKD in the germline V gene. CDR3: CAISESRSQEEPQHF. CDR3 in DNA: TGTGCCATCAGTGAGTCCCGTTCCCAGGAGGAGCCCCAGCATTTT.

V gene TRBV20-1 combines with J gene TRBJ2-5; TRBD2 matches at 9 bases. The V and J ends lost 1 base and 3 bases, in that order; junction bases with no gene match: 6. The CDR3 loop spans 15 amino acids. Germline V gene lookup returns CDR1 DFQATT and CDR2 SNEGSKA (reference sequence). In nucleotides, the CDR3 is TGCAGTGCTAGAGTTGTGAGACTAGCGGAAGAGACCCAGTACTTC. It yields the protein CSARVVRLAEETQYF.

The table lists this clonotype with a few counts. The chain joins TRBV7-2 to TRBJ1-5; D gene ambiguous. Germline lookup yields CDR1 SGHTA and CDR2 FQGNSA. The CDR3 spans 15 residues. V shed 1 base and J shed 2 bases, with 9 bases lying between them. Here the CDR3 reads CASSLDVGGNQPQHF. The CDR3 nucleotides are TGTGCCAGCAGCTTAGATGTGGGTGGCAATCAGCCCCAGCATTTT.

This clonotype appeared a few times. The chain links TRBV7-2 to TRBJ2-5; 7 nucleotides match TRBD1. CDR1 SGHTA and CDR2 FQGNSA come from the germline V gene. The CDR3 has 15 amino acids. V was clipped by 3 bases and J by 5 bases; unmatched bases: 9. CDR3 region: CASSLAGTERETQYF. CDR3 DNA: TGTGCCAGCAGCTTGGCCGGGACAGAGCGTGAGACCCAGTACTTC.

In regard to this clonotype: This clone may be a read error of a much larger clone one base away. The chain recombines TRBV2 with TRBJ2-5; D is perhaps TRBD2 (6 bases). Germline values: CDR1 SNHLY, CDR2 FYNNEI. This CDR3 region has 14 residues. The DNA for the CDR3 is TGTGCCTGCAGTGGGGGACTGATTGGAGAGACCCAGTACTTC. Protein sequence: CACSGGLIGETQYF.

V and J are TRBV29-1 and TRBJ1-2; 7 bases are shared with TRBD1. Looked up from germline, CDR1 is SQVTM and CDR2 is ANQGSEA. CDR3 length equals 12 residues. Germline trimming cut 8 bases from V and 5 bases from J; bases unmatched to any gene: 8. The CDR3 loop is CSLGRGGYGYTF. The CDR3 DNA reads TGCAGCTTAGGCAGGGGGGGATATGGCTACACCTTC.